This entry describes one T cell receptor (beta chain). This entry belongs to a study of T cell changes during pregnancy in multiple sclerosis. V was pared by 7 bases and J by 0 bases, with 26 bases between. This CDR3 contains 18 residues. Germline CDR1 reads SGHRS; CDR2 reads YFSETQ. Using immunoSEQ multiplex PCR, the repertoire was profiled, and TCRdb retains in-frame clones only, with some absent. The profile shows about 79,000 clones, 85% to 95% of them singletons. The genes are TRBV5-1 and TRBJ2-7, with D possibly matching TRBD1 (6 bases). The source is a female donor with multiple sclerosis, enrolled in a pregnancy study. The sequencing here drew on CD4+ T cells from peripheral blood mononuclear cells, taken in the second trimester of pregnancy. The CDR3 reads CASGYGTSLLGVSYEQYF. The CDR3 DNA reads as TGCGCCAGCGGTTACGGGACAAGCCTCCTGGGAGTCTCCTACGAGCAGTACTTC.